The T cell receptor beta chain described here comes from a study of T cells in Graves' hyperthyroidism and ophthalmopathy. Trimming cost V 6 bases and J 2 bases, with 11 bases left between them. The CDR3 consists of 13 residues. Germline V gene data show CDR1 as DFQATT and CDR2 as SNEGSKA (reference sequence). Only a few counts were recorded for this clonotype. RNA transcripts provided the source from which TCR beta CDR3 regions were amplified. The HTBI primer set was used in a first-round RT-PCR of the TCR CDR3. TCRdb reanalysed the multiplex PCR reads using MiXCR and keeps one entry per CDR3 protein. Of 300,000 or so distinct CDR3 sequences in the sample, around 23% were seen once.

The V call is TRBV20-1, the J call TRBJ1-5; D unresolved. The sequenced sample consisted of blood. This receptor was identified in a woman aged 45 to 65 with Graves' hyperthyroidism. This CDR3 reads CSAVGLGNQPQHF. The CDR3 DNA follows: TGCAGTGCAGTCGGGCTAGGCAATCAGCCCCAGCATTTT.